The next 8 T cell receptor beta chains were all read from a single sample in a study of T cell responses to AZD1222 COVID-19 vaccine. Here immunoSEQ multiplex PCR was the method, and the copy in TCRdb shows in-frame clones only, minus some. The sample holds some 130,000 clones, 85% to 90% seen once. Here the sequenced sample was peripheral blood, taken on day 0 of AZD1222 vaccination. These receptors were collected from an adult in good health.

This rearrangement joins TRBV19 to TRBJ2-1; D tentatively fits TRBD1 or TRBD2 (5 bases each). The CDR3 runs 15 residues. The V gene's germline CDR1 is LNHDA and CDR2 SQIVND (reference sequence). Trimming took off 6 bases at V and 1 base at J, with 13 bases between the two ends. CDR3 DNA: TGTGCCAGTAGAACCCGGGACCGTTCCTACAATGAGCAGTTCTTC. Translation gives CASRTRDRSYNEQFF.

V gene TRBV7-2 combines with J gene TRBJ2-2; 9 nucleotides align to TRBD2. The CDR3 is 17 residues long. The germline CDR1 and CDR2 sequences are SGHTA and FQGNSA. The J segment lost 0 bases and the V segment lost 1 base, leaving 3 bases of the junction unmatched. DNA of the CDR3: TGTGCCAGCAGCTTAGAACTAGCGGGTCCGAACACCGGGGAGCTGTTTTTT. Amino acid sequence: CASSLELAGPNTGELFF.

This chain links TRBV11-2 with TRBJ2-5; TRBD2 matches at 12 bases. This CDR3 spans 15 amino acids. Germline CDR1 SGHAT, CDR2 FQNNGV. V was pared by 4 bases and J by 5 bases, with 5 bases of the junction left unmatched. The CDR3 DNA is TGTGCCAGCAGCTCCGGGACTAGCGGGTGGGAGACCCAGTACTTC. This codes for CASSSGTSGWETQYF.

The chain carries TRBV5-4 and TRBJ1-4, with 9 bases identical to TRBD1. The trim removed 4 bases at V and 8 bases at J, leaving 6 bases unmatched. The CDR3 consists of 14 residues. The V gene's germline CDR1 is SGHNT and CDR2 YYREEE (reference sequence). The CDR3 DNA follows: TGTGCCAGCAGCGTACAGGGGGCCGTGGAAAAACTGTTTTTT. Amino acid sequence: CASSVQGAVEKLFF. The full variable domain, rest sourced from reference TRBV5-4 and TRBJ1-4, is ETGVTQSPTHLIKTRGQQVTLRCSSQSGHNTVSWYQQALGQGPQFIFQYYREEENGRGNFPPRFSGLQFPNYSSELNVNALELDDSALYLCASSVQGAVEKLFFGSGTQLSVL.

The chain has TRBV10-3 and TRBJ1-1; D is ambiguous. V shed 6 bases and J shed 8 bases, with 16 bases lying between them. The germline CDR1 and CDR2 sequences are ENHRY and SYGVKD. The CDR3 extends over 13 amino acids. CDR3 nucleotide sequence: TGTGCCATCAGGACCGGGCAGGCAGAGGAAGCTTTCTTT. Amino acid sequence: CAIRTGQAEEAFF.

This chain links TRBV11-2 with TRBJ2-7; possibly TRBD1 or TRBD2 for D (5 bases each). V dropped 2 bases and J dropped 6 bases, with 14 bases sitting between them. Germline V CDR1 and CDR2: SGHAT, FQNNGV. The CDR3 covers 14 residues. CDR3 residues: CASSLLGGSSEQYF. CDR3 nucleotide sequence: TGTGCCAGCAGCTTACTTGGGGGAAGTAGCGAGCAGTACTTC.

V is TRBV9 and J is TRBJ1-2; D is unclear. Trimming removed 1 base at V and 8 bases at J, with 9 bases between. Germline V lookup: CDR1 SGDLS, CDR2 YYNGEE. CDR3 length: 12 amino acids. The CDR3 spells CASSVTGYGYTF. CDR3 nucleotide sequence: TGTGCCAGCAGCGTAACGGGGTACGGCTACACCTTC.

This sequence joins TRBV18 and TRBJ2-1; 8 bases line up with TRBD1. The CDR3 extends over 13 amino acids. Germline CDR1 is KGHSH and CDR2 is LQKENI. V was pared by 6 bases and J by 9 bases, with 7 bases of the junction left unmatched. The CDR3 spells CASSTDRGIEQFF. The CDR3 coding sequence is TGTGCCAGCTCCACTGACAGGGGCATTGAGCAGTTCTTC. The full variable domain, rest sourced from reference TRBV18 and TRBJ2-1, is NAGVMQNPRHLVRRRGQEARLRCSPMKGHSHVYWYRQLPEEGLKFMVYLQKENIIDESGMPKERFSAEFPKEGPSILRIQQVVRGDSAAYFCASSTDRGIEQFFGPGTRLTVL.